The clone carrying this TCR beta chain was detected ten times or more. The CDR3 consists of 13 residues. V was trimmed by 9 bases and J by 7 bases, leaving 15 bases between them. In germline, CDR1 is MNHEY, CDR2 SMNVEV (reference sequence). This sample was included in a study of early T cells in non-severe SARS-CoV-2 infection. TCRdb re-analysed the 5' RACE reads in MiXCR, keeping a single row per CDR3 protein. The table has around 19,000 distinct CDR3 sequences, 5.9% seen once. This chain links TRBV27 with TRBJ2-2; D gene ambiguous. The clonotype was recovered from an adult who was a healthcare worker with PCR-confirmed SARS-CoV-2 infection or an uninfected control (not recorded which). Sequencing used whole blood. The CDR3 loop reads CASIATGDGELFF. The CDR3 DNA follows: TGTGCCAGTATAGCCACTGGAGACGGGGAGCTGTTTTTT.